The entry below gives a single TCR beta chain sequence along with its context. The antigen is not known. These data come from a study of T cell responses to AZD1222 COVID-19 vaccine. Assay: immunoSEQ multiplex PCR; the TCRdb copy retains only in-frame clones and omits some. The sample consists of some 200,000 clones, approximately 90% of them appearing once. General observations from the study: Just 5 or 6 AZD1222 recipients tested seropositive at baseline.

Germline CDR1 reads SGDLS; CDR2 reads YYNGEE. This CDR3 has 15 residues. Trimming stripped 3 bases from V and 3 bases from J, with 14 bases between. This TCR was recovered from an adult who received the AZD1222 COVID-19 vaccine. Here the sequenced sample was peripheral blood, taken 28 days after the second AZD1222 dose. V and J are TRBV9 and TRBJ2-3; perhaps TRBD1 as D (5 bases). As DNA, the CDR3 is TGTGCCAGCAGCGAGGGGCCCTACATTACAGATACGCAGTATTTT. Encoded protein: CASSEGPYITDTQYF.